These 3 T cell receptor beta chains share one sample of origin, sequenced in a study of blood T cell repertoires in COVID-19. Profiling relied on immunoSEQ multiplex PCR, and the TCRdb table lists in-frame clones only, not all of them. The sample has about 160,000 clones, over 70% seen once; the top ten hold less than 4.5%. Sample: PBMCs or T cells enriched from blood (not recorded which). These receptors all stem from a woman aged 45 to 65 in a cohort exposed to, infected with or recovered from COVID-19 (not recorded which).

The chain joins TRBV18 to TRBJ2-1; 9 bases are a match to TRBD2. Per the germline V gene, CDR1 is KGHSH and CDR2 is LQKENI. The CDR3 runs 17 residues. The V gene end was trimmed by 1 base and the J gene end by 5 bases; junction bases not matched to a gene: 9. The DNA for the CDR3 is TGTGCCAGCTCACCACAGCCATCGGCGGGAGGGAACAATGAGCAGTTCTTC. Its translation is CASSPQPSAGGNNEQFF.

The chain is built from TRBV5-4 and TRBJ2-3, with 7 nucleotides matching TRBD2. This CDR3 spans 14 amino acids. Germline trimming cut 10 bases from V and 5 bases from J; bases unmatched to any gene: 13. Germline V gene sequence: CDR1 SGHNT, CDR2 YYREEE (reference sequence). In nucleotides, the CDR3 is TGTGCCTGGGAAAATGGGAGGGCCAAAGATACGCAGTATTTT. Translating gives CAWENGRAKDTQYF.

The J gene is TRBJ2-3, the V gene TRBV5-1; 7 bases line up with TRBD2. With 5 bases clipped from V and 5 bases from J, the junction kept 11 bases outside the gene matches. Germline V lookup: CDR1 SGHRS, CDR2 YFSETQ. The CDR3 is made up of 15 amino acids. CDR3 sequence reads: CASSTAGVKQDTQYF. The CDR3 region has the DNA TGCGCCAGCAGTACTGCGGGAGTAAAGCAAGATACGCAGTATTTT.